The subject of this entry is one T cell receptor (beta chain). Its cognate antigen is unknown. This record comes from a study of radiotherapy plus CTLA-4 blockade in lung cancer. About the study: Of the patients, about 18% showed objective responses and about 30% attained disease control.

The method was immunoSEQ multiplex PCR; TCRdb's version includes in-frame clones alone and lacks a portion of them. The sample lists about 45,000 clones; approximately 76% were seen once. Germline lookup yields CDR1 LNHDA and CDR2 SQIVND (reference sequence). The CDR3 is 13 amino acids. The V gene lost 4 bases and the J gene lost 0 bases, with 6 bases spanning the gap. Findings and limits, study-wide: In blood, early T cell clone dynamics reportedly predicted response best, together with interferon-beta. Peripheral blood showed expansion of tumor-derived TCR clones after radiotherapy and ipilimumab.

In chemo-refractory metastatic non-small-cell lung cancer, patients got ipilimumab CTLA-4 blockade together with focal radiation. The sequence was obtained from a human donor with non-small cell lung cancer who had stable disease on radiotherapy plus ipilimumab. This sequence joins TRBV19 and TRBJ1-1; D is ambiguous. The specimen comprised peripheral blood, sampled from a patient treated with radiotherapy plus ipilimumab. This CDR3 is CASSTEMNTEAFF. The CDR3 DNA follows: TGTGCCAGTAGTACAGAAATGAACACTGAAGCTTTCTTT.